The source of this T cell receptor (beta chain) is a study of cytomegalovirus exposure and HLA in healthy donors. Study at large: A prior analysis found 117 million unique TCR beta sequences from some 200 million T cells.

PCR amplification relied on 60 Vbeta primers (plus 13 Jbeta primers). The data were produced by immunoSEQ multiplex PCR, yet TCRdb's version contains in-frame clones alone and is incomplete. The sample lists around 88,000 clones; 78% were seen once. Regarding the study as a whole: One variant, a missense change in DCLRE1C, was linked in a later analysis to TCR beta V- and J-gene trimming. Earlier results showed most TCR beta V segments being productive about 87% or about 30% of the time. Analysis was performed later, and it showed HLA-associated TCR beta chains to be more clonally expanded than equally common others.

For this clone: The antigen is unknown.

The sequence derives from a woman aged 40 to 49 in good health and CMV-seropositive. The material sequenced was PBMCs.

This chain's CDR3 is CASSLSRGSDGGYTF. DNA of the CDR3: TGCGCCAGCAGCTTGAGCAGGGGCAGTGATGGTGGCTACACCTTC. The chain recombines TRBV5-1 with TRBJ1-2; D perhaps matches TRBD1 (6 bases). V gave up 1 base and J gave up 7 bases, with 17 bases separating them. CDR1 SGHRS and CDR2 YFSETQ come from the germline V gene. The CDR3 runs to 15 residues.